The present entry profiles one T cell receptor (beta chain) with its context. The V end was cut by 6 bases, the J end by 0 bases, with 9 bases between. The CDR3 spans 14 residues. Germline CDR1 and CDR2: SNHLY and FYNNEI. The data stem from a study of neoadjuvant anti-PD-1 for oral cavity cancer. Overall study: Patients mostly received three to four biweekly nivolumab doses at 3 mg/kg before surgery. Patients without progression got a fourth dose around day 43.

No culture or expansion preceded analysis of these blood cells. Libraries were prepared by immunoSEQ multiplex PCR; TCRdb keeps only in-frame clonotypes and omits some of them. The sample lists around 81,000 clones, 70% to 85% occurring once. This chain links TRBV2 with TRBJ1-5; D is uncertain. This receptor was obtained from a person between 40 and 80 years old with oral cavity squamous cell carcinoma. The sample here was PBMCs, taken before nivolumab (anti-PD-1) treatment. The CDR3 DNA reads as TGTGCCAGCAGGGCAGGCTATAGCAATCAGCCCCAGCATTTT. Its protein is CASRAGYSNQPQHF.